These 23 T cell receptor beta chains came from one sample sequenced in a study of T-cell memory formation after mild COVID-19. TCRdb reanalysed the 5' RACE reads using MiXCR and keeps one entry per CDR3 protein. The table lists 350,000 to 500,000 distinct CDR3 sequences, about a quarter of them singletons. The sequenced material came from PBMCs or a T cell subset sorted from them (not recorded which). The receptors shown here come from an adult woman who had mild COVID-19 (a few samples of this study predate the infection). Cell type and time point are not known.

This clonotype was observed a few times. This chain joins TRBV12-3 or TRBV12-4 and TRBJ1-5; D might be TRBD1 (5 bases). This CDR3 is 14 amino acids long. V lost 5 bases and J 2 bases, leaving 10 bases between the germline ends. Here the CDR3 reads CASSDGGGNQPQHF. The CDR3 nucleotides read TGTGCCAGCAGTGACGGAGGGGGCAATCAGCCCCAGCATTTT.

The chain is built from TRBV29-1 and TRBJ2-3, with D possibly called TRBD1 or TRBD2 (5 bases each). The germline CDR1 and CDR2 sequences are SQVTM and ANQGSEA. The CDR3 is 15 amino acids. V was clipped by 4 bases and J by 0 bases, with 14 bases between them. The CDR3 DNA sequence: TGCAGCGTTGCGGGGACGTACTTTAGCACAGATACGCAGTATTTT. It translates to CSVAGTYFSTDTQYF.

The chain employs TRBV2 and TRBJ1-2; D is possibly TRBD1 (6 bases). The CDR3 loop spans 13 amino acids. Germline lookup yields CDR1 SNHLY and CDR2 FYNNEI. V was clipped by 4 bases and J by 4 bases, with 10 bases between them. CDR3 sequence: CASSVQGSYGYTF. In nucleotides, the CDR3 is TGTGCCAGCAGTGTACAGGGAAGCTATGGCTACACCTTC.

This clonotype appeared many times. The CDR3, as DNA: TGTGCCAGCAGCCTCGGGACAGTCTCCTACGAGCAGTACTTC. It encodes CASSLGTVSYEQYF. The chain carries TRBV7-9 and TRBJ2-7; 7 bases fit TRBD1. This CDR3 region has 14 residues. Germline lookup yields CDR1 SEHNR and CDR2 FQNEAQ (reference sequence). Trimming at V came to 5 bases and at J to 0 bases, leaving 4 bases not matched to a gene.

The gene calls are TRBV7-3 and TRBJ2-2, with TRBD1 matching over 7 bases. This CDR3 has 15 residues. The V gene's germline CDR1 is SGHTA and CDR2 FQGTGA. V lost 6 bases and J lost 4; bases outside the gene matches: 8. The CDR3 DNA reads as TGTGCCAGCAGTCAGGGACAGCTAGGCACCGGGGAGCTGTTTTTT. Protein sequence: CASSQGQLGTGELFF. The variable domain in full, with the rest retrieved from reference TRBV7-3 and TRBJ2-2, is GAGVSQTPSNKVTEKGKYVELRCDPISGHTALYWYRQSLGQGPEFLIYFQGTGAADDSGLPNDRFFAVRPEGSVSTLKIQRTERGDSAVYLCASSQGQLGTGELFFGEGSRLTVL.

The J gene is TRBJ1-1, the V gene TRBV6-5, with D uncertain. The length of the CDR3 is 14 residues. V lost 4 bases and J lost 1, with 10 bases in between. The V gene's germline CDR1 is MNHEY and CDR2 SVGAGI. For the CDR3, the DNA is TGTGCCAGCAGTTCCCCCTCGGGGAACACTGAAGCTTTCTTT. Translated, it gives CASSSPSGNTEAFF.

The V call is TRBV12-3 or TRBV12-4, the J call TRBJ2-1; 11 nucleotides line up with TRBD1. The CDR3 consists of 15 residues. The V gene end was trimmed by 2 bases and the J gene end by 7 bases; junction bases not matched to a gene: 4. Here the CDR3 DNA reads TGTGCCAGCAGTTTAAGGACAGGGGGCGGGAATGAGCAGTTCTTC. Amino acids: CASSLRTGGGNEQFF.

There are a few counts of this clonotype. The chain employs TRBV7-9 and TRBJ2-2; no definite D call. Trimming shortened V by 2 bases and J by 4 bases, and 14 bases separated the two germline ends. The CDR3 is 16 amino acids. Germline CDR1 and CDR2: SEHNR and FQNEAQ (reference sequence). The CDR3 nucleotides read TGTGCCAGCAGCTTATTGCCACCTTCGGGCACCGGGGAGCTGTTTTTT. Translated, it gives CASSLLPPSGTGELFF.

Only a few counts were recorded for this clonotype. J is TRBJ2-7 and V is TRBV3-1; D uncertain. The CDR3 runs to 14 residues. The germline V gene encodes CDR1 LGHDT and CDR2 YNNKEL (reference sequence). With 1 base removed from V and 2 bases from J, the gap between germline ends came to 9 bases. The CDR3 protein is CASSQGLTTYEQYF. CDR3 nucleotide sequence: TGTGCCAGCAGCCAAGGGCTCACTACCTACGAGCAGTACTTC.

There are a few counts of this clonotype. The chain couples TRBV9 to TRBJ2-2, with D unclear. The germline gives CDR1 SGDLS, CDR2 YYNGEE. The CDR3 sequence is 15 residues long. The V end lost 0 bases, the J end lost 3 bases, and 9 bases lay between the germline ends. DNA for the CDR3: TGTGCCAGCAGCGTAGACCTGGGCGACACCGGGGAGCTGTTTTTT. This sequence encodes CASSVDLGDTGELFF. The full variable domain, with the rest looked up from reference TRBV9 and TRBJ2-2, is DSGVTQTPKHLITATGQRVTLRCSPRSGDLSVYWYQQSLDQGLQFLIQYYNGEERAKGNILERFSAQQFPDLHSELNLSSLELGDSALYFCASSVDLGDTGELFFGEGSRLTVL.

This clonotype was detected only a few times. CDR3 sequence: CASSYGRGSMFSPLHF. The DNA of the CDR3 is TGTGCCAGCAGTTACGGCCGGGGCTCTATGTTTTCACCCCTCCACTTT. The J gene is TRBJ1-6, the V gene TRBV6-5; D might be TRBD1 (5 bases). The CDR3 runs 16 residues. Per the germline V gene, CDR1 is MNHEY and CDR2 is SVGAGI. V lost 2 bases and J lost 9, with 17 bases in between.

The chain uses TRBV20-1 and TRBJ1-1; weak D call: TRBD1 (5 bases). The CDR3 is made up of 14 amino acids. V gave up 0 bases and J gave up 6 bases, with 14 bases separating them. Germline values: CDR1 DFQATT, CDR2 SNEGSKA (reference sequence). In nucleotides, the CDR3 is TGCAGTGCTAGAGACTTTGGGGGGTTGGCTGAAGCTTTCTTT. As protein: CSARDFGGLAEAFF.

The rearrangement links TRBV20-1 to TRBJ2-7; D is unresolved. The germline gives CDR1 DFQATT, CDR2 SNEGSKA (reference sequence). CDR3 size: 13 residues. V gave up 1 base and J gave up 3 bases, with 10 bases separating them. The CDR3 coding sequence is TGCAGTGCTAGAGGAGTTTCAGACTACGAGCAGTACTTC. It yields the protein CSARGVSDYEQYF.

This clonotype has just a few counts. The gene calls are TRBV29-1 and TRBJ2-7; possibly TRBD1 for D (6 bases). The CDR3 consists of 15 residues. In germline, CDR1 is SQVTM, CDR2 ANQGSEA. V was clipped by 1 base and J by 0 bases, with 13 bases between them. CDR3 coding DNA: TGCAGCGTTGAAGGCGTGGGACAATTCTCCTACGAGCAGTACTTC. It is translated as CSVEGVGQFSYEQYF.

The chain combines TRBV24-1 with TRBJ1-2; no firm D call. The CDR3 length is 13 residues. Trimming cost V 2 bases and J 2 bases, with 5 bases left between them. Germline V gene sequence: CDR1 KGHDR, CDR2 SFDVKD. The CDR3 DNA reads as TGTGCCACCAGTGATTCCATAAACTATGGCTACACCTTC. Its protein product is CATSDSINYGYTF.

This clonotype was observed a few times. J is TRBJ1-5 and V is TRBV20-1, with D perhaps TRBD1 (5 bases). The CDR3 runs to 14 residues. Per germline, CDR1 DFQATT and CDR2 SNEGSKA (reference sequence). Between the trimmed V and J ends, which lost 1 base and 6 bases, there was a span of 13 bases. CDR3 loop: CSARGGAVRQPQHF. In nucleotides, the CDR3 is TGCAGTGCTAGAGGCGGGGCAGTACGTCAGCCCCAGCATTTT.

The gene calls are TRBV7-9 and TRBJ1-5, with 10 bases that match TRBD1. J gave up 7 bases and V 5 bases, and 17 bases lay outside the gene matches. Germline-derived CDR1 and CDR2 are SEHNR and FQNEAQ (reference sequence). CDR3 length: 18 amino acids. In DNA, the CDR3 is TGTGCCAGCAGCGTAGGCGGGACAGGGGCTCGCCTCGACCAGCCCCAGCATTTT. It codes for CASSVGGTGARLDQPQHF.

In this sample, this clonotype turned up a few times. The gene calls are TRBV5-1 and TRBJ2-5; D is ambiguous. The CDR3 sequence is 14 residues long. Per the germline V gene, CDR1 is SGHRS and CDR2 is YFSETQ. V lost 0 bases and J lost 2, with 8 bases in between. DNA for the CDR3: TGCGCCAGCAGCTTGGTGGCCAGGCAAGAGACCCAGTACTTC. Translation gives CASSLVARQETQYF.

The CDR3 nucleotides are TGTGCCAGCAGTTCGGCTAGCGGATACAATGAGCAGTTCTTC. Translation: CASSSASGYNEQFF. The chain has TRBV7-9 and TRBJ2-1, with TRBD2 matching 7 bases. CDR3 size: 14 residues. CDR1 and CDR2 from the germline V gene are SEHNR and FQNEAQ (reference sequence). J was trimmed by 4 bases and V by 6 bases; bases with no gene match: 6.

The chain links TRBV28 to TRBJ2-5; a possible D gene is TRBD2 (5 bases). The CDR3 runs to 13 residues. V was pared by 7 bases and J by 5 bases, with 14 bases between. CDR1 is MDHEN and CDR2 is SYDVKM in the germline V gene. The CDR3 here is CASTSPAGETQYF. The CDR3 nucleotides read TGTGCCAGCACCTCCCCGGCGGGCGAGACCCAGTACTTC.

This clonotype has ten or more counts. The chain uses TRBV4-3 and TRBJ2-1; TRBD2 matches 15 bases. The J segment lost 13 bases and the V segment lost 0 bases, leaving 7 bases of the junction unmatched. This CDR3 region has 16 residues. CDR1 is LGHNA and CDR2 is YSLEER in the germline V gene. CDR3 region: CASSQEFGTSGRTQFF. The CDR3 coding sequence is TGCGCCAGCAGCCAAGAATTTGGGACTAGCGGGAGGACCCAGTTCTTC.

A few counts support this clonotype. The rearrangement uses TRBV7-2 and TRBJ1-1, with D maybe TRBD1 (5 bases). CDR3 length: 15 amino acids. Germline-derived CDR1 and CDR2 are SGHTA and FQGNSA. V was trimmed by 2 bases and J by 5 bases, leaving 15 bases between them. CDR3 nucleotide sequence: TGTGCCAGCAGCTTATATCGGCAGGGTCTTACTGAAGCTTTCTTT. Amino acid sequence: CASSLYRQGLTEAFF.

The chain joins TRBV2 to TRBJ1-1; D is perhaps TRBD1 (5 bases). The germline V gene has CDR1 SNHLY and CDR2 FYNNEI. The CDR3 covers 14 residues. V was cut by 6 bases and J by 6 bases, with 17 bases left in between. The CDR3 DNA reads TGTGCCAGCAGGGAGACAGACCCTCGGGCTGAAGCTTTCTTT. Its translation is CASRETDPRAEAFF.